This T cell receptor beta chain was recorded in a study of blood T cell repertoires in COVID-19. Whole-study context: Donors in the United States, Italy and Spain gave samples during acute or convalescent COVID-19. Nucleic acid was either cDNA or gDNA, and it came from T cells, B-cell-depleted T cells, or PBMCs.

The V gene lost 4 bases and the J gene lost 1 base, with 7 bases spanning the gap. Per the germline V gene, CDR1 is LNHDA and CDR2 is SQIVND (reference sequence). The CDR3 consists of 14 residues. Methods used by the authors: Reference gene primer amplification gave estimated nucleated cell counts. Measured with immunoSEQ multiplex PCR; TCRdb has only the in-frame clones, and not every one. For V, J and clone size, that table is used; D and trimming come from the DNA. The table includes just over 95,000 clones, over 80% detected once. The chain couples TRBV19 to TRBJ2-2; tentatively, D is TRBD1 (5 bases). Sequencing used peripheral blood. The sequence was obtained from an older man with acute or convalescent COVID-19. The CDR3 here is CASSSTGNTGELFF. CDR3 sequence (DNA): TGTGCCAGTAGTAGTACAGGGAACACCGGGGAGCTGTTTTTT.